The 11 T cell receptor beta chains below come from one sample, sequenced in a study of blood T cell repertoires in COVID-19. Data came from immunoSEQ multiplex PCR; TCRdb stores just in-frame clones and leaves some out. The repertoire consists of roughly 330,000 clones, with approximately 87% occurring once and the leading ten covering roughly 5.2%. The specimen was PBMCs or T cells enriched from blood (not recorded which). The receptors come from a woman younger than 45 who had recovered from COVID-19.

The chain's CDR3 is CASSLGSTGELFF. CDR3 nucleotide sequence: TGTGCCAGCAGCTTAGGGAGCACCGGGGAGCTGTTTTTT. The chain is built from TRBV7-9 and TRBJ2-2, with D hard to call. There are 13 residues in the CDR3. Per germline, CDR1 SEHNR and CDR2 FQNEAQ (reference sequence). Trimming stripped 1 base from V and 4 bases from J, with 4 bases between. The full variable domain, its missing parts supplied by reference TRBV7-9 and TRBJ2-2, is DTGVSQNPRHKITKRGQNVTFRCDPISEHNRLYWYRQTLGQGPEFLTYFQNEAQLEKSRLLSDRFSAERPKGSFSTLEIQRTEQGDSAMYLCASSLGSTGELFFGEGSRLTVL.

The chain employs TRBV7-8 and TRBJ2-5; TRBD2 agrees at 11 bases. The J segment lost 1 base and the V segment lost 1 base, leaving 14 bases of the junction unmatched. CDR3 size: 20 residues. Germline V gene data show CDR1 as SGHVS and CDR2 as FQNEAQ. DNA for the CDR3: TGTGCCAGCAGCTTAGGTCTGCTTTTTGGGCTAGCGGGGGGCCAAGAGACCCAGTACTTC. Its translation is CASSLGLLFGLAGGQETQYF.

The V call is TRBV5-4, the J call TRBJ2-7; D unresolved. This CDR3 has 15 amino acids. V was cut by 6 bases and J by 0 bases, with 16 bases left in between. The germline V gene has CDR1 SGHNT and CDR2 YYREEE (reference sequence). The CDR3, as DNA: TGTGCCAGCACCCACCCCGACATCAACTCCTACGAGCAGTACTTC. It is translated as CASTHPDINSYEQYF.

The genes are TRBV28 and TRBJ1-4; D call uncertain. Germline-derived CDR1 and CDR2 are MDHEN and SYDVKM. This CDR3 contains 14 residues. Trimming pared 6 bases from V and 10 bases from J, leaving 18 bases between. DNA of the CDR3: TGTGCCAGCAGCCGGACCCCGGGGATTCGAAAACTGTTTTTT. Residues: CASSRTPGIRKLFF.

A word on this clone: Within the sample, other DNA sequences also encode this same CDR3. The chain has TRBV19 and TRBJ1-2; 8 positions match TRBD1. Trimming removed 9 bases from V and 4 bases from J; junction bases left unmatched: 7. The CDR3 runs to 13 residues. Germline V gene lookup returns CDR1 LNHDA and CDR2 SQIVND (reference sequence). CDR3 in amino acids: CASSGGQGYGYTF. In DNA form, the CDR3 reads TGTGCCAGCTCAGGGGGCCAGGGCTATGGCTACACCTTC.

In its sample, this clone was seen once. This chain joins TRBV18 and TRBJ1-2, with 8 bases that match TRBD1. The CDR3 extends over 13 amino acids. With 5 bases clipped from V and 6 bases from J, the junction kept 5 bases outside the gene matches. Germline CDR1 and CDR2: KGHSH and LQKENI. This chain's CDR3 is CASSDRGLDGYTF. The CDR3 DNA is TGTGCCAGCTCAGACAGGGGACTCGATGGCTACACCTTC.

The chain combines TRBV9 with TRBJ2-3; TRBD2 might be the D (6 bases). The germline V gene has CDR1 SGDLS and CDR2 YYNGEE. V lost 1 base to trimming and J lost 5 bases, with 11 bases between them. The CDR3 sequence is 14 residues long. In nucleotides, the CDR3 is TGTGCCAGCAGCGTATCCGGGGGTATAGATACGCAGTATTTT. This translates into CASSVSGGIDTQYF.

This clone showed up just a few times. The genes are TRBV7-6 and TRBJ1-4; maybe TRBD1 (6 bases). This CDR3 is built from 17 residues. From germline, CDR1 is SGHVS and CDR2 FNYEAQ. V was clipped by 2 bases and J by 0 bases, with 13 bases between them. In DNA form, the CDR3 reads TGTGCCAGCAGCTTATTTGGCAGGGGTTCAACTAATGAAAAACTGTTTTTT. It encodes CASSLFGRGSTNEKLFF.

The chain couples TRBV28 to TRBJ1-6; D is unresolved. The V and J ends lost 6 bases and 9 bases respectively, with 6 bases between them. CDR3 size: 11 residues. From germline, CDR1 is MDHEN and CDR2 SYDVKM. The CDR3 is CASSGGSPLHF. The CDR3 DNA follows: TGTGCCAGCAGCGGAGGTTCACCCCTCCACTTT. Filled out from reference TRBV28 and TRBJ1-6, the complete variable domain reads DVKVTQSSRYLVKRTGEKVFLECVQDMDHENMFWYRQDPGLGLRLIYFSYDVKMKEKGDIPEGYSVSREKKERFSLILESASTNQTSMYLCASSGGSPLHFGNGTRLTVT.

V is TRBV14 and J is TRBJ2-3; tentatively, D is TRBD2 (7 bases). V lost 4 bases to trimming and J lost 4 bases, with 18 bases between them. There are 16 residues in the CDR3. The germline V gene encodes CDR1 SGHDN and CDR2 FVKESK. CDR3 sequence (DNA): TGTGCCAGCAGCCCCCTTAGGGGGGGCCCGGCAGATACGCAGTATTTT. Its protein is CASSPLRGGPADTQYF.

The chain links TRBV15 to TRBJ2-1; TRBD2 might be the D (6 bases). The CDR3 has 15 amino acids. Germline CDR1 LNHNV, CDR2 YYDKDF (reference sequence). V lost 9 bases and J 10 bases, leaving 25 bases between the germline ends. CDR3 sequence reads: CATEGRGTGPHEQFF. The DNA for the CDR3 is TGTGCCACGGAGGGACGGGGCACGGGCCCCCACGAGCAGTTCTTC.